This T cell receptor (beta chain) appears in the sequencing data of a study of cytomegalovirus exposure and HLA in healthy donors. J gave up 2 bases and V 4 bases, and 14 bases lay outside the gene matches. Germline V gene sequence: CDR1 SGHRS, CDR2 YFSETQ. The CDR3 runs 17 residues. Researchers ran the PCR with 60 Vbeta and 13 Jbeta primers. Using immunoSEQ multiplex PCR, the repertoire was profiled, and TCRdb retains in-frame clones only, with some absent. The table has about 200,000 clones, approximately 86% seen once. The rearrangement links TRBV5-1 to TRBJ1-1, with 7 nucleotides matching TRBD1. The TCR sequence derives from a woman aged 30 to 39 in good health and CMV-seronegative. The sequenced sample was PBMCs. CDR3 coding DNA: TGCGCCAGCAGCCTCAGGACAGGCCAGACATACAACACTGAAGCTTTCTTT. It encodes CASSLRTGQTYNTEAFF.